Shown below are 9 T cell receptor beta chains from a single sample sequenced in a study of response to subunit inactivated influenza vaccine. Each CDR3 protein gets one entry after TCRdb re-called the RT-PCR reads with MiXCR. This table has hundreds of thousands of distinct CDR3 sequences, around 11% appearing once. The same data also contributed to another study, on T cells expressing NK-cell markers. This second study says: As the method of synthesis, 5'RACE template switching with UMIs yielded TCR beta cDNA.

The sequences come from PBMCs from blood, collected on the day of vaccination. Receptors were obtained from a man aged 50 or older who received an inactivated influenza vaccine.

The rearrangement joins TRBV7-8 to TRBJ2-7; D may be TRBD1 (5 bases). Germline-derived CDR1 and CDR2 are SGHVS and FQNEAQ. The V end lost 5 bases, the J end lost 4 bases, and 18 bases lay between the germline ends. This CDR3 comprises 15 residues. The CDR3 loop reads CASSLTTGSGYEQYF. CDR3 nucleotides: TGTGCCAGCAGCCTCACAACAGGAAGTGGGTACGAGCAGTACTTC.

This clonotype was detected ten times or more. The V gene is TRBV5-1, the J gene TRBJ1-1; no definite D call. Trimming left V 6 bases short and J 6 bases short, with 15 bases between. The CDR3 length is 13 residues. Looked up from germline, CDR1 is SGHRS and CDR2 is YFSETQ. As DNA, the CDR3 is TGCGCCAGCAAGATCGGCAGTGGGTCTGAAGCTTTCTTT. Encoded protein: CASKIGSGSEAFF.

J is TRBJ2-1 and V is TRBV5-5; D perhaps matches TRBD2 (5 bases). The CDR3 runs to 15 residues. Trimming took 0 bases from V and 12 from J, leaving 19 bases between them. Germline loops: CDR1 SGHKS, CDR2 YYEKEE (reference sequence). CDR3 nucleotide sequence: TGTGCCAGCAGCTTGGGTCGGGGAGTGGGTATTGGGCAGTTCTTC. It translates to CASSLGRGVGIGQFF. The full variable domain, in which reference TRBV5-5 and TRBJ2-1 provide the parts outside the CDR3, is DAGVTQSPTHLIKTRGQQVTLRCSPISGHKSVSWYQQVLGQGPQFIFQYYEKEERGRGNFPDRFSARQFPNYSSELNVNALLLGDSALYLCASSLGRGVGIGQFFGPGTRLTVL.

This clonotype was seen ten or more times. This chain links TRBV4-3 with TRBJ1-2; no definite D call. The CDR3 has 14 residues. The germline V gene encodes CDR1 LGHNA and CDR2 YSLEER. V was pared by 5 bases and J by 2 bases, with 12 bases between. The CDR3 DNA reads as TGCGCCAGCAGCTACGGAACTGGAAACTATGGCTACACCTTC. This codes for CASSYGTGNYGYTF.

This clonotype was found many times. This chain links TRBV20-1 with TRBJ2-5; 8 bases agree with TRBD2. Per germline, CDR1 DFQATT and CDR2 SNEGSKA (reference sequence). The V segment lost 2 bases and the J segment 0 bases; nucleotides outside the gene matches: 11. There are 17 residues in the CDR3. DNA for the CDR3: TGCAGTGCTAGAAGAGTTGCGCGGGAGGCGTACCAAGAGACCCAGTACTTC. Protein product: CSARRVAREAYQETQYF.

This clonotype occurred a few times. As DNA, the CDR3 is TGTGCCAGCAGCTCCGGACCCTCGATGGTGACCAAAAACATTCAGTACTTC. Protein: CASSSGPSMVTKNIQYF. The chain is built from TRBV7-2 and TRBJ2-4; D is unresolved. CDR1 is SGHTA, CDR2 FQGNSA, per germline. Trimming removed 4 bases from V and 2 bases from J, with 18 bases in between. This CDR3 is built from 17 residues.

The genes are TRBV6-1 and TRBJ1-1; TRBD1 aligns across 10 bases. This CDR3 spans 15 amino acids. V shed 6 bases, J shed 4 bases, and the junction held 8 bases outside the gene matches. Germline-derived CDR1 and CDR2 are MNHNS and SASEGT. As DNA, the CDR3 is TGTGCCAGCAGAAGCGACAGGGGGCGCGGCACTGAAGCTTTCTTT. The encoded protein is CASRSDRGRGTEAFF.

Notes on this clonotype: A read error may produce the germline difference seen at one junction end. This chain links TRBV6-1 with TRBJ2-7, with 9 positions matching TRBD1. Germline V CDR1 and CDR2: MNHNS, SASEGT. The length of the CDR3 is 14 residues. The CDR3 DNA sequence: TGTGCCAGCAGAGAAGGGACAGGGTTTATCGAGCAGTACTTC. This codes for CASREGTGFIEQYF.

There are many counts of this clonotype. V usage is TRBV6-2 or TRBV6-3 and J usage is TRBJ2-3; D perhaps matches TRBD2 (6 bases). Germline CDR1 is MNHEY and CDR2 is SVGEGT. V shed 0 bases and J shed 0 bases, with 10 bases lying between them. There are 16 residues in the CDR3. Written as DNA, the CDR3 is TGTGCCAGCAGTTACTCGACCGGGAGAAGCACAGATACGCAGTATTTT. Translated, it gives CASSYSTGRSTDTQYF.